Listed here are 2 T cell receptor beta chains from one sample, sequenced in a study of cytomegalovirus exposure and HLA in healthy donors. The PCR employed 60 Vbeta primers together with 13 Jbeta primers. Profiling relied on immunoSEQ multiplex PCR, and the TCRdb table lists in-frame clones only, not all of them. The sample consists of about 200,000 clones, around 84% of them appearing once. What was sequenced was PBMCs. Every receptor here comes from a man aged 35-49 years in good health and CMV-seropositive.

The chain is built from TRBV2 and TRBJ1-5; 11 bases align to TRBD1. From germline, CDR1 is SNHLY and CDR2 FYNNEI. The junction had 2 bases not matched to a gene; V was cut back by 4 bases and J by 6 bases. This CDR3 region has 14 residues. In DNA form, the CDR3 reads TGTGCCAGCAGTGTGGGGACAGGGGGTCAGCCCCAGCATTTT. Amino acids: CASSVGTGGQPQHF.

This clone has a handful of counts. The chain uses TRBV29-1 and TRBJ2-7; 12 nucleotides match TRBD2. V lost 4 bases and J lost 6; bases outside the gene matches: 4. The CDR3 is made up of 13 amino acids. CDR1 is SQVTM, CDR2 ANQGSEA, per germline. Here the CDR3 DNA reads TGCAGCGTTGGGACTAGCGGGACAACCGAGCAGTACTTC. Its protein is CSVGTSGTTEQYF.